This T cell receptor beta chain was observed in a study of control samples from healthy donors and cancer patients. CDR3 size: 15 residues. V lost 4 bases and J lost 3, with 13 bases in between. Germline values: CDR1 SGHAT, CDR2 FQDESV (reference sequence). Profiled with immunoSEQ multiplex PCR; TCRdb holds only in-frame clones, not every one. The sample shows some 410,000 clones, 80% to 95% of them seen only once. Sequenced material: PBMCs. This sequence joins TRBV11-1 and TRBJ1-3; no clear D. This clonotype was sampled from a man between 40 and 49 years old with head and neck cancer. CDR3 sequence: CASSSFAPLGNTIYF. Written as DNA, the CDR3 is TGTGCCAGCAGCTCCTTCGCCCCACTTGGAAACACCATATATTTT.